This T cell receptor beta chain was sequenced in a study of Graves' ophthalmopathy and Graves' hyperthyroidism (dated by TCRdb to 2016 to 2019). For the study in its entirety: Hyperthyroidism was considered stable if no progression to ophthalmopathy occurred within 18 months of follow-up. The study used signatures of the TCR beta repertoire to tell Graves' ophthalmopathy apart from Graves' hyperthyroidism and to predict which patients would progress to ophthalmopathy. In total, some 140 blood samples were TCR-sequenced: approximately 40 ophthalmopathy, 80 or so hyperthyroidism and roughly 17 hyperthyroidism-to-ophthalmopathy patients. A discovery set of 90 to 100 patients (around 40 ophthalmopathy, 55 to 65 stable hyperthyroidism) was enrolled to explore V-J signatures distinguishing ophthalmopathy from hyperthyroidism. The independent validation cohort included roughly 19 hyperthyroidism patients plus 17 patients who later progressed from hyperthyroidism to ophthalmopathy. In roughly 6 hyperthyroidism patients, T-cell repertoires of thyroid tissue and blood were compared. Following sampling, methimazole starting at 30 mg daily was administered to hyperthyroidism patients, and high-dose intravenous methylprednisolone was administered to ophthalmopathy patients.

The sample holds many counts of this clonotype. Its antigen has not been determined. There are no base qualities to consult, and no much larger clone falls within one base. The CDR1 and CDR2 encoded by the germline V gene are SGDLS and YYNGEE. V is pared back by 0 bases and J by 4 bases, with 8 bases lying between the germline termini. From cysteine to phenylalanine, the CDR3 is 13 amino acids long. Of all the DNA, just the CDR3 is kept, 39 bases in frame from base 1. For repertoire sequencing, TCR beta CDR3 regions were amplified from RNA transcripts. HTBI primers and the Qiagen OneStep RT-PCR kit were used in a first-round RT-PCR, which was followed by a second-round multiplex PCR, size selection and purification. Libraries were sequenced paired-end with 100 bp reads on an Illumina HiSeq2000. In the original analysis: SOAPnuke was used for read processing, and reads with adapters, uncalled bases, a mean Phred below 15, or no exact constant-primer or identifier match were discarded. High-quality paired reads were merged with COPE v1.2.5. Clonotypes were defined as unique nucleotide sequences and were aligned to IMGT TRB V, D and J references using MiTCR v1.1. The analysis was limited to V-J combinations with a frequency above 0.0001, which together covered about 99% of the repertoires. A TCR clonal expansion and chaos score per V-J combination was defined as the ratio of F50 clonal expansion to chaos observed in the TCRdist matrix. Welch's t-statistics and random forest were used to narrow the features down to about a dozen V-J combinations, which were then fed into a naive Bayes classifier. The similarity between thyroid and blood repertoires was quantified using the Morisita-Horn index. Using fastp trimming at Q25 and MiXCR clonotype assembly, TCRdb reanalyzed the public sequencing data and kept in-frame beta chains. Rows matching on CDR3 protein sequence are summarized as one entry with the most common DNA and genes. TCRdb's processing, not the authors' own work, is the source of the V and J calls. Within this sample are around 1,000,000 distinct CDR3 sequences, with 35% to 40% of them counted one time only. Of the sample, around 10% falls within the top ten clones.

What the research found in general, with its limitations: In cross-validation, the 13-signature model distinguished ophthalmopathy from stable hyperthyroidism with 87.88% sensitivity and roughly 84% specificity, while in the test set the corresponding values were about 79% and 69%. Most expanded thyroid clonotypes with a frequency above 0.001 also appeared in blood, which suggests that blood repertoires may reflect the immune response in the thyroid. In validation, the model predicted ophthalmopathy progression with 55% to 71% sensitivity and roughly 72% specificity; about a dozen predicted patients were CT-confirmed with GO in a median of about 7.1 months. No statistical method was used to set the sample size in advance, and the investigators knew which group each participant was assigned to.

Patients with hyperthyroidism were aged 18 to 65 years, had been newly diagnosed, and had a disease duration of less than 2 months. Patients were excluded if they had other autoimmune diseases, uncontrolled infections, pregnancy or lactation. Diagnosis relied on clinical symptoms, serum thyroxine, TRAb, thyroid ultrasound and orbital computed tomography. Total RNA was extracted using Trizol reagent, and RNA quality was checked on an Agilent 2100 Bioanalyzer. The chain is assembled from TRBV9 and TRBJ2-7; the D gene cannot be named for sure. Input material: peripheral blood or thyroid tissue (not recorded which). This clonotype was obtained from an adult man with Graves' hyperthyroidism. The CDR3 region has the sequence CASSVGPKYEQYF. The DNA reads TGTGCCAGCAGCGTAGGACCGAAATACGAGCAGTACTTC.